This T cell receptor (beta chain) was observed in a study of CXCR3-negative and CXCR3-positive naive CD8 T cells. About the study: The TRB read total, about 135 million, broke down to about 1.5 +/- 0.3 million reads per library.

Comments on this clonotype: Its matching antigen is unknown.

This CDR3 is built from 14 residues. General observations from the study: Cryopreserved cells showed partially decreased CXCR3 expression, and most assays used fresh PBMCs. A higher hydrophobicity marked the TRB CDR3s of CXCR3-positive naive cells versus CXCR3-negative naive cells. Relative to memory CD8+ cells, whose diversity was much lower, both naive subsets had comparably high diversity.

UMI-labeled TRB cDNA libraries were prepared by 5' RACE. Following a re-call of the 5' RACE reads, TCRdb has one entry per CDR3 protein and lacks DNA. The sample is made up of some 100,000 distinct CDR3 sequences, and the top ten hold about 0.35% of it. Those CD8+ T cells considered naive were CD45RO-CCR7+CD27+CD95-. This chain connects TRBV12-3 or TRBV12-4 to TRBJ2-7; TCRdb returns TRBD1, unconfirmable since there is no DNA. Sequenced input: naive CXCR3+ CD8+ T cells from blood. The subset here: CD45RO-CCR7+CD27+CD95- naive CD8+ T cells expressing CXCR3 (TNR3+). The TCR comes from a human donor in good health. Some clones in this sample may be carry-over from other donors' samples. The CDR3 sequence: CASTEDRGLYEQYF.